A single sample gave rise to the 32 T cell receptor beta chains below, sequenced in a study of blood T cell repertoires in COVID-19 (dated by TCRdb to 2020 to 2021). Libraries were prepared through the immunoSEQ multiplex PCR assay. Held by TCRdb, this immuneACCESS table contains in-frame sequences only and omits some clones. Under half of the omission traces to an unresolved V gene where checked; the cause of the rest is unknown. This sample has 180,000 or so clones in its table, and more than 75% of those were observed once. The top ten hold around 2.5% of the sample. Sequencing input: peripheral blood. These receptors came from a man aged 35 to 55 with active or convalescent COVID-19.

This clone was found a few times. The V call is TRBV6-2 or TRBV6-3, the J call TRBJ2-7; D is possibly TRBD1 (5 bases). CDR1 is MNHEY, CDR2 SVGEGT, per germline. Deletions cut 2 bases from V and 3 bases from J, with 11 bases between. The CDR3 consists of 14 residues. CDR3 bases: TGTGCCAGCAGTTACCCTGGCAGGGACTACGAGCAGTACTTC. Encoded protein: CASSYPGRDYEQYF.

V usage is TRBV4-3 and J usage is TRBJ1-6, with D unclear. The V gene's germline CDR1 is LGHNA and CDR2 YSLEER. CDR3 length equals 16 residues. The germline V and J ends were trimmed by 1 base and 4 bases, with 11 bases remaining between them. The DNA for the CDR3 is TGCGCCAGCAGCCAAGGAACCTCACTATATAATTCACCCCTCCACTTT. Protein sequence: CASSQGTSLYNSPLHF.

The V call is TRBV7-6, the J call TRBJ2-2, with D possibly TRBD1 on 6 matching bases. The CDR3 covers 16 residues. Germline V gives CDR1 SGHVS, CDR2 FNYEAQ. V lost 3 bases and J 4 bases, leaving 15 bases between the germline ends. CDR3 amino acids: CASSLGSRQATGELFF. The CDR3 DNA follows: TGTGCCAGCAGCTTGGGTTCCCGACAGGCCACCGGGGAGCTGTTTTTT. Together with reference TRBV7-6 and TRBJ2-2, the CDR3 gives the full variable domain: GAGVSQSPRYKVTKRGQDVALRCDPISGHVSLYWYRQALGQGPEFLTYFNYEAQQDKSGLPNDRFSAERPEGSISTLTIQRTEQRDSAMYRCASSLGSRQATGELFFGEGSRLTVL.

DNA of the CDR3: TGTGCCAGCAGCGAGGGACCGGGACAGGGGTACAATGAGCAGTTCTTC. Amino acids: CASSEGPGQGYNEQFF. The rearrangement joins TRBV9 to TRBJ2-1, with TRBD1 matching 10 bases. The V gene's germline CDR1 is SGDLS and CDR2 YYNGEE. The CDR3 runs 16 residues. Germline trimming cut 3 bases from V and 4 bases from J; bases unmatched to any gene: 7.

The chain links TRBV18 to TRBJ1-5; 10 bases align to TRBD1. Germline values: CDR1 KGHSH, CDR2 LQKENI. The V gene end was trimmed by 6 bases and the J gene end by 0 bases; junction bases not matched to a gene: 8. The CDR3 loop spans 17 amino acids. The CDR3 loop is CASSLGTGDGSNQPQHF. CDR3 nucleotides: TGTGCCAGCTCCCTCGGGACAGGGGACGGTAGCAATCAGCCCCAGCATTTT.

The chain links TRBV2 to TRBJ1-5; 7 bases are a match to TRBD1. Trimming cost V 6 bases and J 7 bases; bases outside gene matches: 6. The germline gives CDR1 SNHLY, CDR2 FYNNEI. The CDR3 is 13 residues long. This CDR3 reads CASSQTGPQPQHF. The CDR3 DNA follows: TGTGCCAGCAGCCAGACAGGGCCCCAGCCCCAGCATTTT.

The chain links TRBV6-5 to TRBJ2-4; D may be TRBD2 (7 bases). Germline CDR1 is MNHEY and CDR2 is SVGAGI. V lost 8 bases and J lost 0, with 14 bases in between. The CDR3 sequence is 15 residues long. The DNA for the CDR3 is TGTGCCAGCCGCCCGGGGGGCCTAGCCAAAAACATTCAGTACTTC. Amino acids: CASRPGGLAKNIQYF.

The CDR3 loop is CASRGLSGGYYGYTF. In DNA form, the CDR3 reads TGTGCCAGCAGGGGATTATCAGGGGGGTACTATGGCTACACCTTC. V usage is TRBV27 and J usage is TRBJ1-2, with TRBD1 matching 7 bases. This CDR3 spans 15 amino acids. The ends lost 6 bases at V and 3 bases at J; junction bases unmatched: 10. CDR1 MNHEY and CDR2 SMNVEV come from the germline V gene (reference sequence).

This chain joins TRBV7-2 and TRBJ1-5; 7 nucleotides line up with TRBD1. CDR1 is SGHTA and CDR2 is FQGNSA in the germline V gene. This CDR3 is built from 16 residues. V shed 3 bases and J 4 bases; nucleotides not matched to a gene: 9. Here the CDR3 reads CASSLRGPGGNQPQHF. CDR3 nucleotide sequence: TGTGCCAGCAGCTTGCGGGGCCCAGGGGGTAATCAGCCCCAGCATTTT. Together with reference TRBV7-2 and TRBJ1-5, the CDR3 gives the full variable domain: GAGVSQSPSNKVTEKGKDVELRCDPISGHTALYWYRQSLGQGLEFLIYFQGNSAPDKSGLPSDRFSAERTGGSVSTLTIQRTQQEDSAVYLCASSLRGPGGNQPQHFGDGTRLSIL.

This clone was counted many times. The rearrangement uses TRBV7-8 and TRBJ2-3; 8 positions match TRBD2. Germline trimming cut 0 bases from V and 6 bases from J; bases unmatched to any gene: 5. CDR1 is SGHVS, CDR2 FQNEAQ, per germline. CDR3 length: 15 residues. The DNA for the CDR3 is TGTGCCAGCAGCTTAGCAGTGGCGGGGGGTGATACGCAGTATTTT. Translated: CASSLAVAGGDTQYF.

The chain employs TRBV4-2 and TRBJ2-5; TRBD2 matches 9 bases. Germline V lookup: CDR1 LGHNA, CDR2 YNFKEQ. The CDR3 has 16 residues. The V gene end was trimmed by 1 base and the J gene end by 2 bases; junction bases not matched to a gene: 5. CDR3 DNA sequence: TGTGCCAGCAGCCAAGCGGCGGGGGGGACACAAGAGACCCAGTACTTC. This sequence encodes CASSQAAGGTQETQYF.

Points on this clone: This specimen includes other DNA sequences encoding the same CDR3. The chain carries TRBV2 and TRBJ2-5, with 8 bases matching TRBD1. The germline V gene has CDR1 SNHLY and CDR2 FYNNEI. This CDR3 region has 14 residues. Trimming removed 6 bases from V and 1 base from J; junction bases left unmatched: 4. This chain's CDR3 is CASSVDRAQETQYF. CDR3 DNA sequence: TGTGCCAGCAGCGTGGACAGGGCCCAAGAGACCCAGTACTTC.

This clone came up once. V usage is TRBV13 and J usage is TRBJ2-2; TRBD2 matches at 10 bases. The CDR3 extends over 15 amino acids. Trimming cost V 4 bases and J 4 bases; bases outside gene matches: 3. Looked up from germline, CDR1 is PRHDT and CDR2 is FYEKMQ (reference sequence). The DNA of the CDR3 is TGTGCCAGCAGCTCAGCGGGGGGGCCCACCGGGGAGCTGTTTTTT. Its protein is CASSSAGGPTGELFF.

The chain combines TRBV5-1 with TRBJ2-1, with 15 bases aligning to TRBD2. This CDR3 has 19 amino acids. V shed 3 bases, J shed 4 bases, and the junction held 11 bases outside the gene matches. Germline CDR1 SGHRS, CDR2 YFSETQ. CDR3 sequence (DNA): TGCGCCAGCAGCTCAGCCGGGACTAGCGGGGGGTTTAGATACAATGAGCAGTTCTTC. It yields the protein CASSSAGTSGGFRYNEQFF.

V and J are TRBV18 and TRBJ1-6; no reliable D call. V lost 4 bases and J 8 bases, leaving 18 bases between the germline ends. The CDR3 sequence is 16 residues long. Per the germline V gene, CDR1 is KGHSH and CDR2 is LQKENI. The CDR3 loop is CASSRGSGGPDSPLHF. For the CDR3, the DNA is TGTGCCAGCTCACGGGGTTCGGGAGGGCCGGATTCACCCCTCCACTTT.

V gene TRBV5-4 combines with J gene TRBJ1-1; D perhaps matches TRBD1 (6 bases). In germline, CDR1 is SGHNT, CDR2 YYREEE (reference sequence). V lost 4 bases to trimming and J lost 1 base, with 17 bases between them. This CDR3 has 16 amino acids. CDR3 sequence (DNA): TGTGCCAGCAGCCGGGGGGGGGCGAATAAGAACACTGAAGCTTTCTTT. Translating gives CASSRGGANKNTEAFF.

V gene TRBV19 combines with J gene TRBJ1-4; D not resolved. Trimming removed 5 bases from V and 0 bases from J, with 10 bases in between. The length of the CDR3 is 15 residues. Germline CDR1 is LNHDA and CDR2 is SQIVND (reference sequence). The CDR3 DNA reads TGTGCCAGTAGTGCCACAGCCGCAACTAATGAAAAACTGTTTTTT. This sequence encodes CASSATAATNEKLFF.

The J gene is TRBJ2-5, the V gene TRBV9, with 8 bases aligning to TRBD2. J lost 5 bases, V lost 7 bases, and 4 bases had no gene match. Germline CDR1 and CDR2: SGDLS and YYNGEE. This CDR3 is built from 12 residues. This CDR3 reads CASGGGRETQYF. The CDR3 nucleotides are TGTGCCAGCGGCGGGGGGCGGGAGACCCAGTACTTC. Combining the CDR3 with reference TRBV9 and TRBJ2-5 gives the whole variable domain DSGVTQTPKHLITATGQRVTLRCSPRSGDLSVYWYQQSLDQGLQFLIQYYNGEERAKGNILERFSAQQFPDLHSELNLSSLELGDSALYFCASGGGRETQYFGPGTRLLVL.

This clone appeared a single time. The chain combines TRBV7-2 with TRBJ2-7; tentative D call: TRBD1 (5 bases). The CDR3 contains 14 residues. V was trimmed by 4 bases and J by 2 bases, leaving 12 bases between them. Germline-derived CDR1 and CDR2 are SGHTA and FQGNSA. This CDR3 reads CASSSTGSAYEQYF. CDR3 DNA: TGTGCCAGCAGCTCTACAGGATCCGCCTACGAGCAGTACTTC.

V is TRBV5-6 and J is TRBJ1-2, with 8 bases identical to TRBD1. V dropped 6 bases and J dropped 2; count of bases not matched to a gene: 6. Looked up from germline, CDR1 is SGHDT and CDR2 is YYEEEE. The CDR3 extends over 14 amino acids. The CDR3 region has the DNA TGTGCCAGCAAACCCCGGGACAGGAACTATGGCTACACCTTC. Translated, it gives CASKPRDRNYGYTF.

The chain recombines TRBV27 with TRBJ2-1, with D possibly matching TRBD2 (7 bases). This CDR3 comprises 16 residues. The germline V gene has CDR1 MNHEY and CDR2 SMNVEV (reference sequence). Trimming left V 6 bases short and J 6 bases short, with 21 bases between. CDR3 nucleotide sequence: TGTGCCAGCAGATTAGGGGGGACTACGTCCGGCAATGAGCAGTTCTTC. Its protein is CASRLGGTTSGNEQFF.

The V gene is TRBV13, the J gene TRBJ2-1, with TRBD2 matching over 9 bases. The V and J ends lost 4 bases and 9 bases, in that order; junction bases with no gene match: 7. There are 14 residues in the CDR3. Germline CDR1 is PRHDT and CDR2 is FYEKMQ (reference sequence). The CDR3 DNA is TGTGCCAGCAGCTCAGCGGGGGGTAGTATTGAGCAGTTCTTC. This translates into CASSSAGGSIEQFF. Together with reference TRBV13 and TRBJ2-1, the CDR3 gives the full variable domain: AAGVIQSPRHLIKEKRETATLKCYPIPRHDTVYWYQQGPGQDPQFLISFYEKMQSDKGSIPDRFSAQQFSDYHSELNMSSLELGDSALYFCASSSAGGSIEQFFGPGTRLTVL.

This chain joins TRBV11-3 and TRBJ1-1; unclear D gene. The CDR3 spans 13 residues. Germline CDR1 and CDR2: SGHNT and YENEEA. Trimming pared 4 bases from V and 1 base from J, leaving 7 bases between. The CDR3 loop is CASSSLRNTEAFF. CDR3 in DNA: TGTGCCAGCAGCTCCCTCAGGAACACTGAAGCTTTCTTT.

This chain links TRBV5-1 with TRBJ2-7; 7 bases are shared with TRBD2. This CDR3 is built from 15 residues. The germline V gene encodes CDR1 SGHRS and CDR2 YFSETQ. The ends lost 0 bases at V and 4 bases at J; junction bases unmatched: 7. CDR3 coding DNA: TGCGCCAGCAGCTTGGCGGGGGGTAACGTTTACGAGCAGTACTTC. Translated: CASSLAGGNVYEQYF.

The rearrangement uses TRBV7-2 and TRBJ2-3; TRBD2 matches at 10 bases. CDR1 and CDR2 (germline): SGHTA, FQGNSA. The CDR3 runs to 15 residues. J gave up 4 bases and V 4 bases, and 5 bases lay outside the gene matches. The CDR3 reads CASSSAGGPPDTQYF. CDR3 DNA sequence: TGTGCCAGCAGCTCAGCGGGGGGGCCCCCAGATACGCAGTATTTT.

CDR3 in amino acids: CASSFPGLRRGYTF. The DNA for the CDR3 is TGTGCCAGTAGTTTTCCAGGGTTGAGACGTGGCTACACCTTC. This chain uses TRBV19 with TRBJ1-2, with a tentative D call TRBD1 (5 bases). The CDR3 runs 14 residues. V lost 5 bases and J lost 7, with 17 bases in between. Per the germline V gene, CDR1 is LNHDA and CDR2 is SQIVND (reference sequence). The full variable domain, rest sourced from reference TRBV19 and TRBJ1-2, is DGGITQSPKYLFRKEGQNVTLSCEQNLNHDAMYWYRQDPGQGLRLIYYSQIVNDFQKGDIAEGYSVSREKKESFPLTVTSAQKNPTAFYLCASSFPGLRRGYTFGSGTRLTVV.

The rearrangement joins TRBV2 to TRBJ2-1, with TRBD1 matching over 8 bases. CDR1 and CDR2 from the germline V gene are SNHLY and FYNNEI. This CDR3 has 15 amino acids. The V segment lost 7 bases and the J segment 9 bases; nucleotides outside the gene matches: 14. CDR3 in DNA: TGTGCCAGCATCTCGGGACAGGTTGCCCCTAGTGAGCAGTTCTTC. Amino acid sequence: CASISGQVAPSEQFF. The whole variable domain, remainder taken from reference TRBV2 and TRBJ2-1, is EPEVTQTPSHQVTQMGQEVILRCVPISNHLYFYWYRQILGQKVEFLVSFYNNEISEKSEIFDDQFSVERPDGSNFTLKIRSTKLEDSAMYFCASISGQVAPSEQFFGPGTRLTVL.

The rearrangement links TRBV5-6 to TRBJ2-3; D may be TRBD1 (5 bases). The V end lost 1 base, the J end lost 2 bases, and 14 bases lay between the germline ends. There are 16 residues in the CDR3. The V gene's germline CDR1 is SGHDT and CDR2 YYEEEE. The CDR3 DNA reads TGTGCCAGCAGCTTGTTCCAGGGCCGATACACAGATACGCAGTATTTT. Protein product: CASSLFQGRYTDTQYF.

CDR3 amino acids: CASRGGGTEAFF. For the CDR3, the DNA is TGTGCCAGCAGGGGGGGAGGAACTGAAGCTTTCTTT. The chain uses TRBV28 and TRBJ1-1, with D maybe TRBD1 (5 bases). CDR3 length: 12 amino acids. With 6 bases removed from V and 5 bases from J, the gap between germline ends came to 10 bases. In germline, CDR1 is MDHEN, CDR2 SYDVKM.

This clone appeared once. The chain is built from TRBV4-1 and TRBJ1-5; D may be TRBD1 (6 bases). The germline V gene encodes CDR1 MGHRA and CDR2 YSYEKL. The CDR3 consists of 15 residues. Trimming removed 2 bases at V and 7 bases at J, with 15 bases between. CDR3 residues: CASSQTETRGQPQHF. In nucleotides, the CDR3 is TGCGCCAGCAGCCAAACAGAAACCAGGGGCCAGCCCCAGCATTTT.

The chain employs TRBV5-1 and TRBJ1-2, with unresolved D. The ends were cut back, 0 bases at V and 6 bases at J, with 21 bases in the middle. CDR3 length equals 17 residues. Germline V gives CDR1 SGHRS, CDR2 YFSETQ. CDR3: CASSLVSQARGIDGYTF. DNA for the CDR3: TGCGCCAGCAGCTTGGTGTCCCAGGCTAGAGGGATTGATGGCTACACCTTC.

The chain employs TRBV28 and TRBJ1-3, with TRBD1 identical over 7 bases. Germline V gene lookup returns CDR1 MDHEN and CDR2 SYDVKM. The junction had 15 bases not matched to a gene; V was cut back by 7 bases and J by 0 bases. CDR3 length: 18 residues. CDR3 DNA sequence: TGTGCCAGCAATTTCCCGGGACAGATAAAGAGCTCTGGAAACACCATATATTTT. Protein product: CASNFPGQIKSSGNTIYF.